Shown below are 27 T cell receptor beta chains from a single sample sequenced in a study of esophageal squamous cell carcinoma under preoperative chemotherapy. Time point in this sample: after preoperative PTX-NDP chemotherapy. TCRdb re-derived calls from the PCR reads in MiXCR, one entry per CDR3 protein. The table has 34,000 or so distinct CDR3 sequences, around 49% seen once; the top ten hold approximately 23%. This specimen was taken from a patient given preoperative chemotherapy. These receptors all come from a human donor with esophageal squamous cell carcinoma. The donor label of this sample is uncertain.

The rearrangement joins TRBV6-1 to TRBJ2-1, with TRBD1 as a possible D gene (7 bases). This CDR3 region has 14 residues. V shed 3 bases and J shed 3 bases, with 9 bases lying between them. The germline CDR1 and CDR2 sequences are MNHNS and SASEGT. DNA of the CDR3: TGTGCCAGCAGTGACAGGGGGGACTACAATGAGCAGTTCTTC. Encoded protein: CASSDRGDYNEQFF.

This clonotype was counted many times. The chain is built from TRBV6-2 or TRBV6-3 and TRBJ2-7, with D maybe TRBD1 (7 bases). CDR3 size: 15 residues. Germline CDR1 reads MNHEY; CDR2 reads SVGEGT. Trimming stripped 2 bases from V and 3 bases from J, with 14 bases between. The chain's CDR3 is CASSYGSGGYYEQYF. CDR3 DNA: TGTGCCAGCAGTTACGGCTCAGGGGGGTACTACGAGCAGTACTTC.

CDR3 region: CASSSALGGKTQYF. CDR3 DNA: TGTGCCAGCAGCTCCGCCCTCGGGGGAAAGACCCAGTACTTC. The chain recombines TRBV7-2 with TRBJ2-5; a possible D gene is TRBD2 (6 bases). Germline V lookup: CDR1 SGHTA, CDR2 FQGNSA. V was clipped by 4 bases and J by 6 bases, with 15 bases between them. This CDR3 has 14 residues. The variable domain in full, completed from reference TRBV7-2 and TRBJ2-5, reads GAGVSQSPSNKVTEKGKDVELRCDPISGHTALYWYRQSLGQGLEFLIYFQGNSAPDKSGLPSDRFSAERTGGSVSTLTIQRTQQEDSAVYLCASSSALGGKTQYFGPGTRLLVL.

The sample holds many counts of this clonotype. The V gene is TRBV7-6, the J gene TRBJ2-1, with TRBD2 matching over 11 bases. This CDR3 region has 16 residues. Looked up from germline, CDR1 is SGHVS and CDR2 is FNYEAQ. V shed 5 bases and J 5 bases; nucleotides not matched to a gene: 8. DNA for the CDR3: TGTGCCAGCAGCAATCCGGGACTAGCGGAGGACAATGAGCAGTTCTTC. It codes for CASSNPGLAEDNEQFF.

The count of this clonotype is one. At one boundary the junction diverges from the germline segment, which might be a read error. The chain has TRBV7-2 and TRBJ2-2, with D unclear. Germline-derived CDR1 and CDR2 are SGHTA and FQGNSA. This CDR3 contains 15 residues. The DNA for the CDR3 is TGTGCCAGCAACAAAAAGGGTGTGAACACAGATGAGCTGTATTTT. This sequence encodes CASNKKGVNTDELYF.

The chain links TRBV7-8 to TRBJ2-1; 7 nucleotides agree with TRBD2. With the DNA end fitting TRBJ2-3 better, the J assignment may be wrong. The CDR3 is 15 residues long. CDR1 is SGHVS, CDR2 FQNEAQ, per germline. The CDR3 is CASSLSGRTYDTQYF. CDR3 DNA sequence: TGTGCCAGCAGCCTTAGCGGGCGGACCTACGATACGCAGTATTTT.

CDR3 sequence reads: CASTGSGGGEDTQYF. The CDR3 DNA reads as TGTGCCAGCACTGGCAGCGGGGGCGGGGAAGATACGCAGTACTTC. The chain employs TRBV6-1 and TRBJ2-4; 8 bases line up with TRBD2. Trimming removed 7 bases from V and 13 bases from J; junction bases left unmatched: 18. Germline values: CDR1 MNHNS, CDR2 SASEGT. This CDR3 contains 15 residues.

To note about this clonotype: At one end the junction does not follow the germline gene, possibly because of a read error. This sequence joins TRBV7-8 and TRBJ2-4, with 8 bases aligning to TRBD1. CDR3 size: 15 residues. Germline loops: CDR1 SGHVS, CDR2 FQNEAQ. The CDR3 loop reads CASSSGTGAKNTQYF. CDR3 nucleotides: TGTGCCAGCAGCTCGGGGACAGGAGCCAAAAATACGCAGTATTTC.

This clonotype came up many times. A much larger clone lies one base from this, so it may be a read error. The CDR3 here is CASRPTSGAGNEQYF. The CDR3 DNA sequence: TGTGCCAGCAGACCCACTAGCGGGGCAGGCAATGAGCAGTACTTC. The genes are TRBV7-2 and TRBJ2-5; 10 bases map to TRBD2. The length of the CDR3 is 15 residues. Germline V gene lookup returns CDR1 SGHTA and CDR2 FQGNSA. V shed 6 bases, J shed 11 bases, and the junction held 15 bases outside the gene matches.

The chain employs TRBV7-8 and TRBJ2-2, with D perhaps matching TRBD1 or TRBD2 (7 bases each). V was cut by 8 bases and J by 13 bases, with 20 bases left in between. This CDR3 has 13 amino acids. The germline V gene has CDR1 SGHVS and CDR2 FQNEAQ. The CDR3 region is CASQGGSTGTLFF. The CDR3 DNA is TGTGCCAGCCAGGGGGGGAGCACAGGGACGCTGTTTTTT.

This clonotype was recorded only once. The chain couples TRBV6-2 or TRBV6-3 to TRBJ2-4, with 10 bases fitting TRBD2. The CDR3 runs to 16 residues. CDR1 MNHEY and CDR2 SVGEGT come from the germline V gene. The J segment lost 6 bases and the V segment lost 5 bases, leaving 10 bases of the junction unmatched. The CDR3 protein is CASSRESGGAGNIQYF. The CDR3 coding sequence is TGTGCCAGCAGTCGAGAGAGCGGGGGGGCCGGAAACATTCAGTACTTC.

About this clonotype itself: A junction end diverges from the germline sequence, so it may reflect a read error. This rearrangement joins TRBV7-3 to TRBJ2-3; D might be TRBD2 (6 bases). In germline, CDR1 is SGHTA, CDR2 FQGTGA. This CDR3 comprises 17 residues. Written as DNA, the CDR3 is TGTGCCCGCAGCCTCGAACTGGGGCGGGGAGGCGGAGACACGCAGTATTTC. Protein sequence: CARSLELGRGGGDTQYF.

This clonotype was seen repeatedly, ten times or more. V and J are TRBV11-2 and TRBJ1-6; 11 bases are shared with TRBD1. The CDR3 is 15 residues long. V was pared by 5 bases and J by 11 bases, with 8 bases of the junction left unmatched. From germline, CDR1 is SGHAT and CDR2 FQNNGV. CDR3 bases: TGTGCCAGCAGCCCCGGGACAGGGGGAAGGCCACCCCTCCACTTT. The encoded protein is CASSPGTGGRPPLHF.

The chain has TRBV7-3 and TRBJ2-1; 7 bases agree with TRBD2. The DNA end favors TRBJ2-5, so the J call may be wrong. Germline V gene sequence: CDR1 SGHTA, CDR2 FQGTGA. There are 14 residues in the CDR3. The CDR3 nucleotides read TGTGCGGGGAGCGGGGTAGGTGGCACAGAGACCCAGTACTTC. Its translation is CAGSGVGGTETQYF.

Regarding this clonotype: The CDR3 carries no conserved terminal phenylalanine or tryptophan, so it likely arises from a read error. The chain couples TRBV7-9 to TRBJ2-5; weak D call: TRBD1 (6 bases). Germline lookup yields CDR1 SEHNR and CDR2 FQNEAQ (reference sequence). The CDR3 has 16 residues. In nucleotides, the CDR3 is TGTGCCAGCAGCTCACGTCCCGGGACGGGACAAGAGTCCCAGTACTCG. This encodes CASSSRPGTGQESQYS.

This clonotype came up many times. The rearrangement joins TRBV7-3 to TRBJ2-3; the match to TRBD2 covers 7 bases. V lost 2 bases and J lost 3; bases outside the gene matches: 8. Germline lookup yields CDR1 SGHTA and CDR2 FQGTGA. This CDR3 spans 16 amino acids. CDR3 in amino acids: CASSLVGAGETDTQYF. In DNA form, the CDR3 reads TGTGCCAGCAGCTTAGTTGGTGCGGGAGAAACAGATACGCAGTATTTT.

This clonotype occurred many times. This chain uses TRBV7-9 with TRBJ2-1; TRBD1 is a possible D gene (6 bases). The V gene lost 5 bases and the J gene lost 10 bases, with 18 bases spanning the gap. This CDR3 contains 14 residues. Germline V gives CDR1 SEHNR, CDR2 FQNEAQ (reference sequence). The CDR3 nucleotides read TGTGCCAGCAGCACCTCGACAGGCGGGTACGAGCAGTTCTTC. This translates into CASSTSTGGYEQFF.

In its sample, this clonotype was seen a few times. The CDR3 DNA reads as TGTGCCAGCAGCACGCAATCGACAGTTACCTACGAGCAGTACTTC. This translates into CASSTQSTVTYEQYF. The rearrangement links TRBV6-1 to TRBJ2-7; TRBD1 might be the D (5 bases). V lost 6 bases and J lost 2, with 17 bases in between. The CDR3 sequence is 15 residues long. Per the germline V gene, CDR1 is MNHNS and CDR2 is SASEGT.

Of note for this clonotype: The junction and the germline gene differ at one end; a read error may be behind it. V and J are TRBV6-2 or TRBV6-3 and TRBJ2-3; D not certain. Germline CDR1 is MNHEY and CDR2 is SVGEGT. The CDR3 is 15 residues long. The CDR3 is CASGAGPREKDTQYF. The CDR3 DNA is TGTGCCAGCGGCGCCGGGCCGAGAGAAAAAGACACGCAGTATTTC.

This rearrangement joins TRBV6-1 to TRBJ2-1; 7 bases line up with TRBD2. The tail of the sequence fits TRBJ2-5 better, so the J call may be wrong. CDR1 and CDR2 from the germline V gene are MNHNS and SASEGT. The CDR3 sequence is 15 residues long. CDR3 residues: CASSESQWEGETQYF. The CDR3 DNA reads as TGTGCCAGCAGTGAAAGTCAGTGGGAGGGCGAGACCCAGTACTTC.

The chain joins TRBV7-2 to TRBJ2-4; D ambiguous. This CDR3 has 14 amino acids. Germline V CDR1 and CDR2: SGHTA, FQGNSA. Trimming removed 11 bases from V and 8 bases from J, with 22 bases in between. The CDR3 protein is CAGLPGRAQDIQYF. The DNA of the CDR3 is TGTGCCGGGCTCCCCGGTCGAGCCCAAGACATTCAGTACTTC.

On this clonotype itself: The missing conserved phenylalanine or tryptophan at the end of this CDR3 makes a read error likely. The V gene is TRBV12-3 or TRBV12-4, the J gene TRBJ2-4; tentative D call: TRBD2 (7 bases). This CDR3 spans 16 amino acids. V shed 5 bases and J shed 13 bases, with 27 bases lying between them. CDR3 nucleotides: TGTGCCAGCAGTACTACTAGGGGGGGGGCCAAAAACACGCAGTACCTC. Protein: CASSTTRGGAKNTQYL.

V is TRBV7-2 and J is TRBJ2-4; the D is unclear. The J call may be mistaken, given a closer DNA end match to TRBJ2-5. The length of the CDR3 is 14 residues. CDR1 and CDR2 (germline): SGHTA, FQGNSA. The chain's CDR3 is CAGSFGFAQETQYF. As DNA, the CDR3 is TGTGCGGGCAGCTTCGGGTTTGCCCAAGAGACCCAGTACTTC.

This clonotype was detected once. The chain combines TRBV7-2 with TRBJ2-3; D is uncertain. This CDR3 is built from 13 residues. Germline CDR1 reads SGHTA; CDR2 reads FQGNSA. Trimming took off 0 bases at V and 4 bases at J, with 5 bases between the two ends. The CDR3 DNA is TGTGCCAGCAGCTTAGCCCGATCAGATACGCAGTATTTT. Translated: CASSLARSDTQYF.

This clonotype appeared once. One junction end disagrees with the germline gene, perhaps due to a read error. V and J are TRBV7-2 and TRBJ1-2; D gene uncertain. The CDR3 has 14 amino acids. CDR1 is SGHTA, CDR2 FQGNSA, per germline. The DNA of the CDR3 is TGTGCCAGCAGCCGAGGGTGGGCCAACAATGGCTACACCTTT. This encodes CASSRGWANNGYTF.

This clonotype was counted a few times. The V call is TRBV15, the J call TRBJ2-1, with D unresolved. The J call is doubtful: the DNA matches TRBJ2-5 better. CDR1 and CDR2 from the germline V gene are LNHNV and YYDKDF (reference sequence). The CDR3 sequence is 15 residues long. The CDR3 region is CATSSPSMGQETQYF. CDR3 coding DNA: TGTGCCACCAGCAGCCCCTCAATGGGGCAAGAGACCCAGTACTTC.

The CDR3 sequence is CASSAGTPRGGYTF. For the CDR3, the DNA is TGTGCCAGCAGCGCCGGGACACCAAGGGGTGGCTACACCTTC. The chain combines TRBV7-8 with TRBJ1-2; D possibly corresponds to TRBD1 (6 bases). CDR3 length equals 14 residues. Trimming pared 5 bases from V and 7 bases from J, leaving 17 bases between. Germline V gene data show CDR1 as SGHVS and CDR2 as FQNEAQ.